Listed below are T cell receptor beta chains from one sample, sequenced in a study of T-cell memory formation after mild COVID-19. TCRdb re-called the 5' RACE reads through MiXCR, storing one row per CDR3 protein. This sample has around 260,000 distinct CDR3 sequences, with around 15% found just once. Source material: PBMCs or a T cell subset sorted from them (not recorded which). These receptors were taken from a man younger than 30 who had mild COVID-19 (a few samples of this study predate the infection). Cell type and time point are not known. Each CDR3 is given with its conserved first and last residue. Rows give clone size only sometimes, using once, few, many, or a class for an expanded clone.

size: many; J: TRBJ1-2; V: TRBV12-3/TRBV12-4; CDR3: CASSLSRGYTF
size: few; J: TRBJ2-7; V: TRBV29-1; CDR3: CSVKTGPSLEQYF
size: .; J: TRBJ2-7; V: TRBV4-2; CDR3: CASSQSPARGDEQYF
size: .; J: TRBJ2-5; V: TRBV11-2; CDR3: CASRIGVVETQYF
size: .; J: TRBJ1-2; V: TRBV11-2; CDR3: CASSSNRDSLYGYTF
size: .; J: TRBJ2-3; V: TRBV7-8; CDR3: CASSSTSGGASTDTQYF
size: .; J: TRBJ2-1; V: TRBV7-8; CDR3: CASSPGTLRSNEQFF
size: few; J: TRBJ2-5; V: TRBV6-5; CDR3: CASSYSITQTQYF
size: few; J: TRBJ2-3; V: TRBV12-3/TRBV12-4; CDR3: CASSAPPDTQYF
size: many; J: TRBJ1-5; V: TRBV7-9; CDR3: CASSRASGNQPQHF
size: .; J: TRBJ1-3; V: TRBV9; CDR3: CASSPRDRVFVENTIYF
size: large; J: TRBJ1-3; V: TRBV20-1; CDR3: CSARGNTIYF
size: .; J: TRBJ1-6; V: TRBV9; CDR3: CASSVTGSYNSPLHF
size: .; J: TRBJ2-2; V: TRBV4-3; CDR3: CASNPLAGGPGELFF
size: .; J: TRBJ2-5; V: TRBV29-1; CDR3: CSRAWGETQYF
size: .; J: TRBJ2-7; V: TRBV29-1; CDR3: CSAQSVGQGHEQYF
size: .; J: TRBJ2-3; V: TRBV3-1; CDR3: CASSQPSTSGGAYDTQYF
size: .; J: TRBJ2-7; V: TRBV12-3/TRBV12-4; CDR3: CASSLQGLTYEQYF
size: .; J: TRBJ1-1; V: TRBV5-1; CDR3: CASSLVGTANTEAFF
size: .; J: TRBJ1-4; V: TRBV6-5; CDR3: CASSYRATQEKLFF
size: .; J: TRBJ2-3; V: TRBV5-1; CDR3: CASSRGGYTDTQYF
size: .; J: TRBJ1-5; V: TRBV4-2; CDR3: CASSQAGGLDNQPQHF
size: .; J: TRBJ2-2; V: TRBV2; CDR3: CASSVRQGNTGELFF
size: few; J: TRBJ1-1; V: TRBV10-3; CDR3: CAIKKSGRAEAFF
size: .; J: TRBJ1-3; V: TRBV6-1; CDR3: CASTPSAGNTIYF
size: .; J: TRBJ2-2; V: TRBV19; CDR3: CASSIFLAGELFF
size: .; J: TRBJ1-1; V: TRBV4-1; CDR3: CASSQEGVIVRNTEAFF
size: .; J: TRBJ1-2; V: TRBV2; CDR3: CASSVGEGAGYTF
size: .; J: TRBJ1-1; V: TRBV6-6; CDR3: CASSYSQMNTEAFF
size: .; J: TRBJ1-1; V: TRBV6-2/TRBV6-3; CDR3: CASSYLLRRNTEAFF
size: few; J: TRBJ2-3; V: TRBV6-6; CDR3: CASSYSILDTQYF
size: .; J: TRBJ1-5; V: TRBV29-1; CDR3: CSVLIGGNQPQHF
size: .; J: TRBJ2-2; V: TRBV5-8; CDR3: CASSFSTGFTGELFF
size: .; J: TRBJ2-3; V: TRBV20-1; CDR3: CSAEDLAGVSTDTQYF
size: .; J: TRBJ1-4; V: TRBV7-9; CDR3: CASSLWGTNEKLFF
size: many; J: TRBJ2-1; V: TRBV9; CDR3: CASSKSGLPDNEQFF
size: .; J: TRBJ1-5; V: TRBV27; CDR3: CASSSYGQPQHF
size: .; J: TRBJ2-3; V: TRBV2; CDR3: CASSWVAGATDTQYF
size: few; J: TRBJ2-7; V: TRBV5-1; CDR3: CASSSPHTELYEQYF
size: few; J: TRBJ1-2; V: TRBV12-5; CDR3: CASGPTDPPANYGYTF
size: .; J: TRBJ2-3; V: TRBV24-1; CDR3: CATSGGGQGSTDTQYF
size: .; J: TRBJ2-5; V: TRBV4-3; CDR3: CASSQGSRETQYF
size: .; J: TRBJ2-3; V: TRBV11-2; CDR3: CASSLDFSGALTDTQYF
size: .; J: TRBJ2-5; V: TRBV12-3/TRBV12-4; CDR3: CASKRQGQETQYF
size: few; J: TRBJ2-3; V: TRBV6-5; CDR3: CASRPRGVGGDTQYF
size: .; J: TRBJ2-1; V: TRBV28; CDR3: CASRRPTSGGWGEQFF
size: .; J: TRBJ2-2; V: TRBV10-3; CDR3: CAISDGSGELFF
size: .; J: TRBJ1-5; V: TRBV28; CDR3: CASSIRGGGIQPQHF
size: .; J: TRBJ1-2; V: TRBV9; CDR3: CASTLGPLGSYGYTF
size: .; J: TRBJ2-3; V: TRBV7-3; CDR3: CASSLGLAGGTSTDTQYF
size: .; J: TRBJ2-1; V: TRBV5-1; CDR3: CASSSMNIYEQFF
size: many; J: TRBJ2-1; V: TRBV5-1; CDR3: CASSYPSGGAVVGEQFF
size: few; J: TRBJ2-3; V: TRBV25-1; CDR3: CASSEGTHSTDTQYF
size: many; J: TRBJ2-1; V: TRBV6-5; CDR3: CASRASGGGEQFF
size: .; J: TRBJ2-2; V: TRBV11-2; CDR3: CASSPRMSRVELFF
size: few; J: TRBJ1-4; V: TRBV2; CDR3: CASTRWSKLFF